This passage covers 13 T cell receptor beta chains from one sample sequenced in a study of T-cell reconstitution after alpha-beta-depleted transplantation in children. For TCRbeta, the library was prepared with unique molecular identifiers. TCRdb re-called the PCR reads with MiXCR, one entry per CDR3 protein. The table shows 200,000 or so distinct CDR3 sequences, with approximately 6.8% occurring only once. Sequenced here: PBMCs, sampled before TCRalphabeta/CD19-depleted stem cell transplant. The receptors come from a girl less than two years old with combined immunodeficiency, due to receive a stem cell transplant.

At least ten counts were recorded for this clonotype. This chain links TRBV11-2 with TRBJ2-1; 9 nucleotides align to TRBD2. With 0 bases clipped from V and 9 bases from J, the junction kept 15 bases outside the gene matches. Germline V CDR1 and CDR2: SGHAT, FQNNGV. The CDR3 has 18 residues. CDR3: CASSLDRPGTSFVGEQFF. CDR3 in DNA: TGTGCCAGCAGCTTAGATCGGCCCGGGACTAGCTTTGTCGGTGAGCAGTTCTTC.

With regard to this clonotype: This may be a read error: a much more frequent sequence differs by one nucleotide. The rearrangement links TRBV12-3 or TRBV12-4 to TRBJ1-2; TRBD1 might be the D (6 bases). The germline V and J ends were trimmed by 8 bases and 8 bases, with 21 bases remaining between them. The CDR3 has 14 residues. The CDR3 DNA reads TGTGCCAGCTGTGCGGACGCAGGGGCCGCGGGCTACACCTTC. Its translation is CASCADAGAAGYTF.

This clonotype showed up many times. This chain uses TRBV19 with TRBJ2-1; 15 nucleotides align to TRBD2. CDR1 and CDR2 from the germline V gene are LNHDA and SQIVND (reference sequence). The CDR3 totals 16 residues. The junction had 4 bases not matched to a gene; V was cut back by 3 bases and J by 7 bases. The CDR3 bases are TGTGCCAGTAGTATTTTCGGACTAGCGGGGGGGAATGAGCAGTTCTTC. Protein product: CASSIFGLAGGNEQFF.

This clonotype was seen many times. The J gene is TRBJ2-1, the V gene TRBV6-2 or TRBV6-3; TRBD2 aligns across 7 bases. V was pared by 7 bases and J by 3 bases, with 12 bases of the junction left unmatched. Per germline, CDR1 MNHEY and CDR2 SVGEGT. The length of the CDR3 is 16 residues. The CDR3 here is CASTLMTSPGYNEQFF. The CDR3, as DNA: TGTGCCAGCACTCTCATGACTAGCCCGGGCTACAATGAGCAGTTCTTC.

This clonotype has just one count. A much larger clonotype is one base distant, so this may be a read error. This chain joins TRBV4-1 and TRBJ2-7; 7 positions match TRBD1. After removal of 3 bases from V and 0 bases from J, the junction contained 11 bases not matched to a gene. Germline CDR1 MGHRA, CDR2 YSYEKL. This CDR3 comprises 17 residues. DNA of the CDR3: TGCGCCAGCAGCCAGGCTACAGGGGCCGTGAGCTCCTACGAGCAGTACTTC. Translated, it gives CASSQATGAVSSYEQYF.

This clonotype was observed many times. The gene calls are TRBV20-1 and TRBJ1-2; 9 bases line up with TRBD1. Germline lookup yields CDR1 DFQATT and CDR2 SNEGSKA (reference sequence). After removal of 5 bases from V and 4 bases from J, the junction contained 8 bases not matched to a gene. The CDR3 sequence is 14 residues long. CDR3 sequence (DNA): TGCAGTGCTCGGGGGGACAGGGAAAGCTATGGCTACACCTTC. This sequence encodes CSARGDRESYGYTF.

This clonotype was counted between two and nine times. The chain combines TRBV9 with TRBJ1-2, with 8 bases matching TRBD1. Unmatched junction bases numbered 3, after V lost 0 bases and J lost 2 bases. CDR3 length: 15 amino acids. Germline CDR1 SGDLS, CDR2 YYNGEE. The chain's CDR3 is CASSVGDRFNYGYTF. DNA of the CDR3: TGTGCCAGCAGCGTAGGGGACAGGTTCAACTATGGCTACACCTTC.

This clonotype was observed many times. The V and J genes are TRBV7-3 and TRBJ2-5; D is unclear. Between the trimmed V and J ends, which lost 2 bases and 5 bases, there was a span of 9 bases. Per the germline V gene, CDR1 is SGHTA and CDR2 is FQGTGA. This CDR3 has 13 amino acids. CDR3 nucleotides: TGTGCCAGCAGCTTATTACCGGGTGAGACCCAGTACTTC. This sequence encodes CASSLLPGETQYF.

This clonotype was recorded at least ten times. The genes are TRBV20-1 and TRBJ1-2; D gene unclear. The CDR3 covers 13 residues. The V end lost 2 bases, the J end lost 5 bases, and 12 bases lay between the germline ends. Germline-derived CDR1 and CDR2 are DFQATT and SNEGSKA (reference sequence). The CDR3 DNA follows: TGCAGTGCTAGACCAAGGGAGGGATATGGCTACACCTTC. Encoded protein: CSARPREGYGYTF.

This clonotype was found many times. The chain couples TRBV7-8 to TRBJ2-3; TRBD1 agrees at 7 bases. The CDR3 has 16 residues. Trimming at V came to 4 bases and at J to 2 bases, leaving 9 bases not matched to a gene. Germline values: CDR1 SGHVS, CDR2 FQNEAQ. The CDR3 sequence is CASSWAGQVNTDTQYF. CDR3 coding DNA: TGTGCCAGCAGCTGGGCAGGACAGGTTAACACAGATACGCAGTATTTT.

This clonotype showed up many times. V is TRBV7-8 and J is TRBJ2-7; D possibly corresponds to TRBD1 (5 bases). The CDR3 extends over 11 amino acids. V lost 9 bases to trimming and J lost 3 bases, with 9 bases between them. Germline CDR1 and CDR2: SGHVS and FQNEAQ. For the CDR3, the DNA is TGTGCCAGTATGGACAACTACGAGCAGTACTTC. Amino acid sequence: CASMDNYEQYF. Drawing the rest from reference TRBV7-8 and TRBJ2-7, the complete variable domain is GAGVSQSPRYKVAKRGQDVALRCDPISGHVSLFWYQQALGQGPEFLTYFQNEAQLDKSGLPSDRFFAERPEGSVSTLKIQRTQQEDSAVYLCASMDNYEQYFGPGTRLTVT.

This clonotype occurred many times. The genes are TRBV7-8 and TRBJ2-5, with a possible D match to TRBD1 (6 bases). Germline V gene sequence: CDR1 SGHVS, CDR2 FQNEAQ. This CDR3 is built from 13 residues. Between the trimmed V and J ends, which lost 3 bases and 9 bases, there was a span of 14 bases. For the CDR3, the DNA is TGTGCCAGCAGCTTGAGGGGGATTCAAGCCCAGTACTTC. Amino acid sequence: CASSLRGIQAQYF.

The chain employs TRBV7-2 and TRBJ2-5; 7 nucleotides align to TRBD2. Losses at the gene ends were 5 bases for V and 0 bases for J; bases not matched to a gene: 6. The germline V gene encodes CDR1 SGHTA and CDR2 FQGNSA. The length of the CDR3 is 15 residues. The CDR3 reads CASSVSSGYQETQYF. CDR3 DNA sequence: TGTGCCAGCAGCGTCAGTAGCGGGTACCAAGAGACCCAGTACTTC. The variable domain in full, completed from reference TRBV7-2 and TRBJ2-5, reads GAGVSQSPSNKVTEKGKDVELRCDPISGHTALYWYRQSLGQGLEFLIYFQGNSAPDKSGLPSDRFSAERTGGSVSTLTIQRTQQEDSAVYLCASSVSSGYQETQYFGPGTRLLVL.